Listed below are T cell receptor beta chains from one sample, sequenced in a study of blood T cell repertoires in COVID-19. TCRdb's copy holds only in-frame clones and misses some; the assay was immunoSEQ multiplex PCR. The table records 150,000 to 200,000 clones, 80% to 95% of them present only once. Sequencing used peripheral blood. These receptors were collected from a woman in her fifties or sixties with COVID-19, enrolled during active disease. The CDR3 runs from the conserved cysteine through the conserved F or W. The D gene is left open where the match is weak.

d_gene,len,v_gene,CDR3aa
-,15,TRBV5-8,CASSRRGRPTGELFF
-,12,TRBV6-5,CASSSTVNGYTF
-,15,TRBV5-1,CASSSAAVRTGELFF
-,13,TRBV6-2/TRBV6-3,CASSSPQGYTIYF
TRBD1,15,TRBV5-1,CASSLQGELAYGYTF
TRBD1,17,TRBV4-1,CASSQEPPGGVNSPLHF
-,13,TRBV12-3/TRBV12-4,CASSFGPKLEAFF
-,13,TRBV12-3/TRBV12-4,CASSLLQVRELFF
-,14,TRBV9,CASSVSREGEKLFF
-,12,TRBV6-2/TRBV6-3,CASSYHYNEQFF
-,16,TRBV3-1/TRBV3-2,CASSQGGAGVYTEAFF
TRBD1,15,TRBV27,CASSPRQGEIYGYTF
-,12,TRBV9,CASSVIAGKTFF
-,12,TRBV29-1,CSVTSSGNTIYF
-,12,TRBV9,CASSDSGVGYTF
TRBD1,15,TRBV30,CAWSPPGQGAYGYTF
TRBD2,13,TRBV29-1,CSVKGLAGNEQYF
TRBD1,16,TRBV19,CASSTGTAYSNQPQHF
-,18,TRBV30,CAWNGGRPWTATNEKLFF
-,14,TRBV15,CATSRDARNYGYTF
-,13,TRBV20-1,CSASVSMRTEAFF
TRBD1,14,TRBV9,CASSVATGGEQQYF
TRBD1,13,TRBV5-1,CASSTSDRGEAFF
-,14,TRBV5-5,CASSLDSTYYGYTF
-,13,TRBV12-3/TRBV12-4,CASSFQEEGKLFF
-,14,TRBV7-9,CASSLGSLNSPLHF
TRBD2,15,TRBV7-2,CASSLERGRQETQYF
-,16,TRBV7-2,CASSSRDHRAGGTQYF
TRBD1,15,TRBV29-1,CSVEDPTDRDTEAFF
TRBD2,16,TRBV4-3,CASSQIAGTYGGELFF
-,12,TRBV30,CAWMGQNEKLFF
-,14,TRBV11-1,CASSLALGDNEQFF
TRBD2,17,TRBV3-1/TRBV3-2,CASSQAREAGGGETQYF
-,17,TRBV5-4,CASSPLGGGGLPETQYF
-,14,TRBV11-2,CASSFAAAADTQYF
TRBD2,16,TRBV14,CASSDQGLARDNEQFF